Listed below are T cell receptor beta chains from one sample, sequenced in a study of blood T cell repertoires in COVID-19. Repertoires were generated with immunoSEQ multiplex PCR, while TCRdb's copy carries only in-frame clones and drops some. The table lists 130,000 or so clones, 75% to 85% of them singletons, with roughly 4.9% in the top ten. Sequencing input: peripheral blood. These receptor sequences come from a woman between 65 and 79 years old with COVID-19, enrolled during active disease. CDR3s include the opening cysteine and the closing phenylalanine or tryptophan. D genes are given only for firm matches. The size of a clone is reported for some rows only, either as once, few or many, or as a class for expanded clones.

CDR3: CASRGTGYEQYF
DNA: TGTGCCAGCAGAGGGACAGGCTACGAGCAGTACTTC
V: TRBV5-6
size: NA
J: TRBJ2-7
D: TRBD1

CDR3: CAISDRGTGNSYEQYF
DNA: TGTGCCATCAGTGATCGGGGTACAGGGAACTCCTACGAGCAGTACTTC
V: TRBV10-3
size: NA
J: TRBJ2-7
D: NA

CDR3: CASSLDGTGIYGYTF
DNA: TGTGCCAGCAGCTTAGACGGGACAGGGATCTATGGCTACACCTTC
V: TRBV7-2
size: NA
J: TRBJ1-2
D: TRBD1

CDR3: CSGTGDNTDTQYF
DNA: TGCAGCGGGACAGGGGACAACACAGATACGCAGTATTTT
V: TRBV29-1
size: NA
J: TRBJ2-3
D: TRBD1

CDR3: CASTTSGGDTIYF
DNA: TGTGCCAGTACCACGTCCGGAGGGGACACCATATATTTT
V: TRBV19
size: NA
J: TRBJ1-3
D: NA

CDR3: CASKGPNSYNSPLHF
DNA: TGTGCCAGCAAGGGGCCAAACTCCTATAATTCACCCCTCCACTTT
V: TRBV6-5
size: NA
J: TRBJ1-6
D: NA

CDR3: CASSLRTGNTGELFF
DNA: TGCGCCAGCAGCTTACGGACAGGGAACACCGGGGAGCTGTTTTTT
V: TRBV5-1
size: NA
J: TRBJ2-2
D: TRBD1

CDR3: CASSPGQNSEAFF
DNA: TGTGCCAGCTCACCGGGACAGAATTCTGAAGCTTTCTTT
V: TRBV18
size: once
J: TRBJ1-1
D: TRBD1

CDR3: CASSLAGTGNYEQYF
DNA: TGTGCCAGCAGCTTGGCGGGGACAGGGAACTACGAGCAGTACTTC
V: TRBV5-5
size: NA
J: TRBJ2-7
D: TRBD1

CDR3: CASISGETQYF
DNA: TGTGCCAGCATCTCAGGGGAGACCCAGTACTTC
V: TRBV3-1/TRBV3-2
size: NA
J: TRBJ2-5
D: NA

CDR3: CASSQVQAGAYNEQFF
DNA: TGTGCCAGCAGCCAAGTTCAGGCGGGGGCCTACAATGAGCAGTTCTTC
V: TRBV3-1/TRBV3-2
size: NA
J: TRBJ2-1
D: TRBD2

CDR3: CASASKAGGDYEQYF
DNA: TGTGCCAGCGCGTCAAAAGCGGGGGGGGACTACGAGCAGTACTTC
V: TRBV6-5
size: NA
J: TRBJ2-7
D: TRBD2

CDR3: CAISETSGASYEQYF
DNA: TGTGCCATCAGTGAGACTAGCGGAGCCTCCTACGAGCAGTACTTC
V: TRBV10-3
size: NA
J: TRBJ2-7
D: TRBD2

CDR3: CASSIYTGTYGYTF
DNA: TGTGCCAGCAGCATCTATACAGGGACCTATGGCTACACCTTC
V: TRBV7-9
size: NA
J: TRBJ1-2
D: NA

CDR3: CASSRQGLSNQPQHF
DNA: TGTGCCAGCAGTCGACAGGGTTTGAGCAATCAGCCCCAGCATTTT
V: TRBV6-2/TRBV6-3
size: NA
J: TRBJ1-5
D: TRBD1

CDR3: CASSSPRGGTNGYTF
DNA: TGTGCCAGCAGTTCCCCTCGGGGAGGAACGAATGGCTACACCTTC
V: TRBV28
size: NA
J: TRBJ1-2
D: NA

CDR3: CASSQADRVPYEQYF
DNA: TGTGCCAGCAGCCAAGCAGACAGGGTTCCCTACGAGCAGTACTTC
V: TRBV14
size: NA
J: TRBJ2-7
D: TRBD1

CDR3: CASSPDRGYQPQHF
DNA: TGTGCCAGCAGCCCCGACAGGGGATACCAGCCCCAGCATTTT
V: TRBV7-2
size: NA
J: TRBJ1-5
D: TRBD1

CDR3: CASTPITGGIGEAFF
DNA: TGTGCCAGCACCCCAATTACAGGGGGGATCGGTGAAGCTTTCTTT
V: TRBV2
size: NA
J: TRBJ1-1
D: TRBD1

CDR3: CASSLPGTGSREQYF
DNA: TGTGCCAGCAGCTTACCAGGGACAGGGAGTAGGGAGCAGTACTTC
V: TRBV5-6
size: NA
J: TRBJ2-7
D: TRBD1

CDR3: CASSLALRSYEQYF
DNA: TGTGCCAGCAGCTTAGCCCTCCGCTCCTACGAGCAGTACTTC
V: TRBV7-2
size: NA
J: TRBJ2-7
D: NA

CDR3: CASSLGADPSSYNSPLHF
DNA: TGTGCCAGCAGCTTGGGGGCAGACCCCAGCTCCTATAATTCACCCCTCCACTTT
V: TRBV5-6
size: NA
J: TRBJ1-6
D: NA

CDR3: CASSEARTGGFLNTEAFF
DNA: TGTGCCAGCAGTGAAGCACGGACAGGGGGTTTCTTAAACACTGAAGCTTTCTTT
V: TRBV6-1
size: few
J: TRBJ1-1
D: TRBD1

CDR3: CASSVLSREYKSNQPQHF
DNA: TGTGCCAGCAGTGTCTTATCCCGGGAGTACAAAAGCAATCAGCCCCAGCATTTT
V: TRBV25-1
size: NA
J: TRBJ1-5
D: NA

CDR3: CASSSGLAGGPTDTQYF
DNA: TGTGCCAGCAGCTCTGGACTAGCGGGGGGGCCGACAGATACGCAGTATTTT
V: TRBV11-3
size: few
J: TRBJ2-3
D: TRBD2

CDR3: CASILQGNTEAFF
DNA: TGTGCCAGCATACTCCAGGGGAACACTGAAGCTTTCTTT
V: TRBV6-5
size: NA
J: TRBJ1-1
D: NA

CDR3: CASSPRRIYEQYF
DNA: TGTGCCAGCAGCCCCCGGCGGATCTACGAGCAGTACTTC
V: TRBV11-2
size: NA
J: TRBJ2-7
D: NA

CDR3: CASSQEGGYEVSSYNEQFF
DNA: TGCGCCAGCAGCCAAGAGGGGGGGTACGAAGTCAGCTCCTACAATGAGCAGTTCTTC
V: TRBV4-1
size: NA
J: TRBJ2-1
D: TRBD2

CDR3: CASSRTTGGNTEAFF
DNA: TGTGCCAGTAGCCGAACTACAGGGGGGAACACTGAAGCTTTCTTT
V: TRBV19
size: NA
J: TRBJ1-1
D: TRBD1

CDR3: CASSVDRDTQYF
DNA: TGTGCCAGCAGCGTAGACAGGGATACGCAGTATTTT
V: TRBV9
size: NA
J: TRBJ2-3
D: NA

CDR3: CASSLSVVSGNTIYF
DNA: TGTGCCAGCAGCTTATCGGTGGTCTCTGGAAACACCATATATTTT
V: TRBV7-9
size: NA
J: TRBJ1-3
D: NA

CDR3: CASSLRQGGHTEAFF
DNA: TGTGCCAGCAGCTTACGACAGGGTGGGCACACTGAAGCTTTCTTT
V: TRBV11-1
size: once
J: TRBJ1-1
D: TRBD1

CDR3: CASRHRRQGDQPQHF
DNA: TGTGCAAGTCGCCACCGGAGACAGGGCGATCAGCCCCAGCATTTT
V: TRBV12-2
size: NA
J: TRBJ1-5
D: NA

CDR3: CASSQALGRGAFF
DNA: TGTGCCAGCAGCCAGGCTCTGGGGAGAGGAGCTTTCTTT
V: TRBV5-4
size: NA
J: TRBJ1-1
D: NA

CDR3: CASSRKTGGSFETQYF
DNA: TGTGCCAGCAGCCGTAAAACAGGGGGCTCTTTTGAGACCCAGTACTTC
V: TRBV13
size: NA
J: TRBJ2-5
D: TRBD1

CDR3: CASSQATETQYF
DNA: TGTGCCAGCAGCCAGGCCACGGAGACCCAGTACTTC
V: TRBV14
size: NA
J: TRBJ2-5
D: NA

CDR3: CASSPIEPQHF
DNA: TGTGCCAGCAGCCCAATTGAGCCCCAGCATTTT
V: TRBV6-5
size: once
J: TRBJ1-5
D: NA

CDR3: CASSPGGIKETQYF
DNA: TGTGCCAGTAGTCCGGGGGGGATCAAAGAGACCCAGTACTTC
V: TRBV19
size: NA
J: TRBJ2-5
D: TRBD2

CDR3: CASSFGGQGTDTQYF
DNA: TGTGCCAGCAGCTTCGGAGGACAGGGAACAGATACGCAGTATTTT
V: TRBV5-6
size: NA
J: TRBJ2-3
D: TRBD1

CDR3: CASSFTGDSPLHF
DNA: TGTGCCAGCAGTTTTACAGGGGATTCACCCCTCCACTTT
V: TRBV28
size: NA
J: TRBJ1-6
D: TRBD1

CDR3: CATSRFGQSLNEQYF
DNA: TGTGCCACCAGCAGATTCGGACAGTCCCTGAACGAGCAGTACTTC
V: TRBV15
size: few
J: TRBJ2-7
D: NA

CDR3: CAINAGSGNTIYF
DNA: TGTGCCATCAACGCAGGTTCGGGAAACACCATATATTTT
V: TRBV10-3
size: NA
J: TRBJ1-3
D: NA

CDR3: CASSLNRGTYNEQFF
DNA: TGTGCCAGCAGCTTAAACAGGGGGACCTACAATGAGCAGTTCTTC
V: TRBV7-3
size: NA
J: TRBJ2-1
D: TRBD1

CDR3: CASSSPSSYNSPLHF
DNA: TGTGCCAGCAGTAGCCCGAGCTCCTATAATTCACCCCTCCACTTT
V: TRBV6-5
size: NA
J: TRBJ1-6
D: NA

CDR3: CASGGTQNTEAFF
DNA: TGCGCCAGCGGAGGGACCCAGAACACTGAAGCTTTCTTT
V: TRBV4-3
size: NA
J: TRBJ1-1
D: NA

CDR3: CASSRSSGGNTGELFF
DNA: TGTGCCAGCTCAAGGTCGTCGGGGGGGAACACCGGGGAGCTGTTTTTT
V: TRBV18
size: once
J: TRBJ2-2
D: TRBD2

CDR3: CASSLAGGADTQYF
DNA: TGTGCCAGCAGCTTGGCGGGCGGAGCAGATACGCAGTATTTT
V: TRBV7-3
size: NA
J: TRBJ2-3
D: NA

CDR3: CASSLQEYQGAGATDTQYF
DNA: TGTGCCAGCAGCTTACAGGAATACCAAGGAGCGGGGGCCACAGATACGCAGTATTTT
V: TRBV7-9
size: NA
J: TRBJ2-3
D: TRBD2

CDR3: CSVSAGNTEAFF
DNA: TGCAGCGTTTCGGCAGGGAACACTGAAGCTTTCTTT
V: TRBV29-1
size: NA
J: TRBJ1-1
D: NA

CDR3: CASSLQGAANEKLFF
DNA: TGTGCCAGCAGCCTTCAGGGGGCAGCTAATGAAAAACTGTTTTTT
V: TRBV11-1
size: NA
J: TRBJ1-4
D: TRBD1

CDR3: CATVQGEGNQPQHF
DNA: TGTGCCACCGTACAGGGGGAGGGCAATCAGCCCCAGCATTTT
V: TRBV19
size: NA
J: TRBJ1-5
D: TRBD1

CDR3: CASSWGQGRNTEAFF
DNA: TGTGCCAGCAGCTGGGGACAGGGCCGGAACACTGAAGCTTTCTTT
V: TRBV5-5
size: NA
J: TRBJ1-1
D: TRBD1

CDR3: CASSPRGGEVYGYTF
DNA: TGTGCCAGCTCACCACGAGGAGGGGAGGTTTATGGCTACACCTTC
V: TRBV18
size: NA
J: TRBJ1-2
D: NA